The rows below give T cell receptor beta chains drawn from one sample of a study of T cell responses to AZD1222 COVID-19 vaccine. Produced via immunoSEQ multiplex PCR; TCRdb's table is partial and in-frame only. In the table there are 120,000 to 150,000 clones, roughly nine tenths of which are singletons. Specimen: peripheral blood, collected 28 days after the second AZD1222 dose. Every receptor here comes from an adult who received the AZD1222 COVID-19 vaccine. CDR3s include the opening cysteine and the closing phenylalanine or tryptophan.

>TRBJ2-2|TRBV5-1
CASRSTGENTGELFF
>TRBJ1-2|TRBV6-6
CASQRAGRSLNYGYTF
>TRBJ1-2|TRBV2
CASSKTGTGVNYGYTF
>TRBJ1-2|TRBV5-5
CASSSMTGMRNYGYTF
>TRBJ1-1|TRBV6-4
CASSVPDVPEAFF
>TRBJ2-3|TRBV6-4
CASSDGTGSADTQYF
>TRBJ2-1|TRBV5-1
CASSGSSGGGDEQFF
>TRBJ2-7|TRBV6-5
CASRWTSGPYEQYF
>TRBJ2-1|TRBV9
CASSVDDQGQNNEQFF
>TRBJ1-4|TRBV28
CASSWDRGNEKLFF
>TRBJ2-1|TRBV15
CATRKREGYNEQFF